This T cell receptor beta chain derives from a study of T-cell reconstitution after alpha-beta-depleted transplantation in children. This clonotype was seen a few times. Its antigen is undetermined. Between the trimmed V and J ends, which lost 1 base and 6 bases, there was a span of 12 bases. The CDR3 loop spans 15 amino acids. The germline V gene has CDR1 MGHRA and CDR2 YSYEKL. Study observations and caveats: As was reported, about two months after transplant, alpha-beta T cells came from several hundred expanded graft clones. Where some patients showed high TCRbeta diversity at day 60, it came from recipient T cells and thymic progenitors that had survived. T-cell numbers and diversity one year post-transplant derived largely from freshly generated T cells.

Library preparation (for TCRbeta) was performed with unique molecular identifiers. TCRdb redid the calling of the PCR reads with MiXCR, one entry per CDR3 protein. The table has some 840,000 distinct CDR3 sequences, about 15% seen once. The gene calls are TRBV4-1 and TRBJ1-4; D gene uncertain. The TCR comes from a male patient between 10 and 17 years old who had a stem cell transplant for acute lymphoblastic leukemia, so the T cells may come from the graft donor. Sequenced here: PBMCs, mostly from graft donor cells, sampled 360 days after TCRalphabeta/CD19-depleted stem cell transplant. The CDR3 reads CASSQAEAFDEKLFF. The CDR3 DNA follows: TGCGCCAGCAGCCAAGCGGAGGCTTTTGATGAAAAACTGTTTTTT.